Below, one TCR beta chain is given with its context. Its specificity is unknown. The record originates from a study of blood T cells in healthy people across ages. The use of a sample-barcoded 5' primer and a J-beta primer mix characterized a second PCR of about 6 to 11 cycles. The authors tagged each cDNA molecule using a template-switch adaptor with 12 random nucleotides. TCRdb passed the 5' RACE reads through MiXCR, listing each CDR3 protein once. The sample has approximately 1.5 million distinct CDR3 sequences, approximately 43% seen once; the top ten hold less than 5%. Germline V gene sequence: CDR1 SGHTA, CDR2 FQGNSA. This CDR3 has 15 amino acids. Trimming at V came to 5 bases and at J to 6 bases, leaving 4 bases not matched to a gene. Whole-study results and caveats: Older individuals had lower TCR beta diversity per million T cells (the decline was roughly linear).

V gene TRBV7-2 combines with J gene TRBJ2-2; 12 nucleotides match TRBD2. Sequencing was carried out using blood. The clonotype comes from a young woman in good health. CDR3 nucleotide sequence: TGTGCCAGCAGCCCTTGGACTAGCGGGGCCGGGGAGCTGTTTTTT. Protein sequence: CASSPWTSGAGELFF.